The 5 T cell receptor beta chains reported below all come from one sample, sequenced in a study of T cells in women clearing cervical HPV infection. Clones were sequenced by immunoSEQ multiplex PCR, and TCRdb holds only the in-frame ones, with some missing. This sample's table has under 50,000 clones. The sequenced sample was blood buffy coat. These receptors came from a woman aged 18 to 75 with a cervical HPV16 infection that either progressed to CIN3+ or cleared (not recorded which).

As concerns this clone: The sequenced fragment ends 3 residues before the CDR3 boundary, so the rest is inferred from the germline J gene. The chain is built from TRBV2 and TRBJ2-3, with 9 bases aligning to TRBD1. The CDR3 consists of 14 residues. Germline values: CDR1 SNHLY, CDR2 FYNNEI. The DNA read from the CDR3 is TGTGCCAGCAGGGGAACAGGGGGCAATCAGCCG. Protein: CASRGTGGNQP. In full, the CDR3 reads CASRGTGGNQPQYF. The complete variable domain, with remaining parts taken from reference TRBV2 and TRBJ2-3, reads EPEVTQTPSHQVTQMGQEVILRCVPISNHLYFYWYRQILGQKVEFLVSFYNNEISEKSEIFDDQFSVERPDGSNFTLKIRSTKLEDSAMYFCASRGTGGNQPQYFGPGTRLTVL.

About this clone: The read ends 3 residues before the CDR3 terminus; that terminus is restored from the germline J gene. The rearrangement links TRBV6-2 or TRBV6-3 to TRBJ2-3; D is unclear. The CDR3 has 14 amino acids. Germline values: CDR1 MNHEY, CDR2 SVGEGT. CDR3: CASSYNGLNQPQYF. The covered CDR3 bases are TGTGCCAGCAGTTACAATGGGCTGAATCAGCCG.

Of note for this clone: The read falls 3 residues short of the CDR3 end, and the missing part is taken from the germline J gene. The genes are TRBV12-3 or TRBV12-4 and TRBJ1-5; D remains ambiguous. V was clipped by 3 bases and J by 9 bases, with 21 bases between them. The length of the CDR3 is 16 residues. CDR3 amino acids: CASSFRTTMPVGPQHF. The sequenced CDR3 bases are TGTGCCAGCAGTTTTCGCACTACTATGCCTGTTGGGCCC.

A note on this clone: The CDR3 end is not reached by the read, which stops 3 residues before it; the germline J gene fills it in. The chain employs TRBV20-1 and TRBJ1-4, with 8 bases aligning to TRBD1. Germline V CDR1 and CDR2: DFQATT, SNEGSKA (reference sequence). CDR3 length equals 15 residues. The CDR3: CSARDQTGGDSPLFF. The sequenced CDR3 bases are TGCAGTGCTAGAGATCAAACAGGGGGAGATTCACCA.

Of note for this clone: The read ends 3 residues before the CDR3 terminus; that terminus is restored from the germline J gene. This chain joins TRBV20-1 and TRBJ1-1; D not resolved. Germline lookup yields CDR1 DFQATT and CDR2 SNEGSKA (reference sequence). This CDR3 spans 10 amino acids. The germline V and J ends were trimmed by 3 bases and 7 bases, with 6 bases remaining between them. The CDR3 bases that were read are TGCAGTGCTAGTCGGTATGAA. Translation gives CSASRYE. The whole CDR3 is CSASRYEAFF.